This T cell receptor beta chain originates from a study of blood T cell repertoires in COVID-19. Across the whole study: The origin of the acute and convalescent COVID-19 samples was the United States, Italy and Spain. The cDNA or gDNA used as material had been derived from T cells, B-cell-depleted T cells, or PBMCs.

Methods used by the authors: Counts of nucleated cells, estimated from reference gene primer amplification, were obtained. TCRdb keeps only in-frame clones here, not all; method: immunoSEQ multiplex PCR. The V and J calls and clone size are taken from that table; D and trimming were inferred from the DNA. The sample lists about 210,000 clones, 83% occurring once. Sample: peripheral blood. The sequence was obtained from a woman between 50 and 59 years old with acute or convalescent COVID-19.

Here the CDR3 DNA reads TGCGCCAGCAGCCAAGAGACTAGCGGGAGACTGGGAGATACGCAGTATTTT. It codes for CASSQETSGRLGDTQYF. This sequence joins TRBV4-1 and TRBJ2-3; 12 nucleotides agree with TRBD2. CDR3 size: 17 residues. The V gene end was trimmed by 0 bases and the J gene end by 5 bases; junction bases not matched to a gene: 6. From germline, CDR1 is MGHRA and CDR2 YSYEKL.